Each of the 18 T cell receptor beta chains below was sequenced from the same sample in a study of CD8 T cells in ankylosing spondylitis. TCRdb fed the 5' RACE reads into MiXCR, producing one record per CDR3 protein. Of 50,000 to 75,000 distinct CDR3 sequences in the sample, 6.2% were seen once. Sample: synovial fluid, either unsorted or a sorted T cell fraction (not recorded which). These receptors were collected from a male donor with ankylosing spondylitis.

The chain recombines TRBV5-1 with TRBJ2-5, with a tentative D call TRBD1 (6 bases). The CDR3 sequence is 15 residues long. Germline V gene lookup returns CDR1 SGHRS and CDR2 YFSETQ. Trimming took off 4 bases at V and 1 base at J, with 14 bases between the two ends. In DNA, the CDR3 is TGCGCCAGCAGCATGCAGGGGACCGTCCAAGAGACCCAGTACTTC. Translation gives CASSMQGTVQETQYF.

This clonotype was recorded many times. One end of the junction fails to match germline, which may point to a read error. This chain joins TRBV7-7 and TRBJ2-2, with 9 bases identical to TRBD1. The CDR3 has 15 amino acids. Germline V CDR1 and CDR2: SSHAT, FNYEAQ (reference sequence). In nucleotides, the CDR3 is TGTGCTAGCAGCTCACAGGGGGCTGAGGGCGGGGAGCTGTTTTTT. It is translated as CASSSQGAEGGELFF.

This clonotype was seen many times. The rearrangement links TRBV28 to TRBJ2-3; 10 nucleotides line up with TRBD1. Germline V gene lookup returns CDR1 MDHEN and CDR2 SYDVKM. This CDR3 is 17 amino acids long. Losses at the gene ends were 3 bases for V and 2 bases for J; bases not matched to a gene: 8. The CDR3 DNA reads as TGTGCCAGCAGTTTGCGCCGGGACAGGGGCTACACAGATACGCAGTATTTT. This translates into CASSLRRDRGYTDTQYF.

This clonotype was observed many times. CDR3 residues: CASSAVDRGYPDTQYF. CDR3 coding DNA: TGCGCCAGCAGCGCCGTGGACAGGGGGTATCCAGATACGCAGTATTTT. The chain combines TRBV5-1 with TRBJ2-3; 10 bases are shared with TRBD1. Trimming cost V 4 bases and J 4 bases; bases outside gene matches: 9. CDR1 is SGHRS and CDR2 is YFSETQ in the germline V gene. CDR3 size: 16 residues.

This clonotype was observed a few times. V is TRBV14 and J is TRBJ2-1; a weak D match, TRBD2 (6 bases). Per the germline V gene, CDR1 is SGHDN and CDR2 is FVKESK. V was clipped by 4 bases and J by 1 base, with 14 bases between them. This CDR3 is built from 16 residues. CDR3 protein: CASSPRLGESYNEQFF. CDR3 in DNA: TGTGCCAGCAGCCCCCGACTAGGAGAGTCCTACAATGAGCAGTTCTTC.

This clonotype came up many times. The CDR3 sequence: CASSLRQGGGTQYF. The CDR3, as DNA: TGTGCCAGCAGCTTAAGACAGGGAGGTGGGACCCAGTACTTC. The rearrangement joins TRBV7-8 to TRBJ2-5; TRBD1 is a possible D gene (7 bases). V was trimmed by 2 bases and J by 7 bases, leaving 14 bases between them. Germline V gene lookup returns CDR1 SGHVS and CDR2 FQNEAQ. The CDR3 runs to 14 residues.

The chain recombines TRBV19 with TRBJ1-1; TRBD1 aligns across 8 bases. CDR3 length: 16 residues. CDR1 is LNHDA and CDR2 is SQIVND in the germline V gene (reference sequence). Germline trimming cut 1 base from V and 0 bases from J; bases unmatched to any gene: 4. The CDR3 DNA is TGTGCCAGTAGTATAGGCAGGGGGCAGGTGAACACTGAAGCTTTCTTT. Its translation is CASSIGRGQVNTEAFF.

At least ten counts were recorded for this clonotype. The rearrangement joins TRBV4-2 to TRBJ1-5; TRBD1 is a possible D gene (5 bases). V lost 4 bases and J 0 bases, leaving 10 bases between the germline ends. Germline V gene lookup returns CDR1 LGHNA and CDR2 YNFKEQ. The CDR3 loop spans 15 amino acids. The CDR3 nucleotides read TGTGCCAGCAGCCCGACAGCTTATAGCAATCAGCCCCAGCATTTT. Its protein is CASSPTAYSNQPQHF.

This clonotype was recorded a few times. The V call is TRBV25-1, the J call TRBJ2-2, with unresolved D. This CDR3 spans 14 amino acids. Germline values: CDR1 MGHDK, CDR2 SYGVNS. Trimming removed 3 bases from V and 9 bases from J, with 14 bases in between. CDR3 nucleotide sequence: TGTGCCAGCAGTGACCCGAAACACGGAAGGGAGCTGTTTTTT. Protein product: CASSDPKHGRELFF.

At least ten counts were recorded for this clonotype. V is TRBV7-2 and J is TRBJ2-1, with 8 bases fitting TRBD1. The V gene end was trimmed by 3 bases and the J gene end by 8 bases; junction bases not matched to a gene: 6. This CDR3 contains 14 residues. In germline, CDR1 is SGHTA, CDR2 FQGNSA. The CDR3 nucleotides are TGTGCCAGCAGCTTCGACAGGGGTTTCGATGAGCAGTTCTTC. Protein: CASSFDRGFDEQFF.

Many counts were recorded for this clonotype. The chain has TRBV28 and TRBJ2-1; D tentatively fits TRBD1 or TRBD2 (7 bases each). The V and J ends lost 4 bases and 8 bases respectively, with 24 bases between them. The CDR3 loop spans 17 amino acids. Germline V lookup: CDR1 MDHEN, CDR2 SYDVKM. The CDR3: CASSSPLGGTVRDEQFF. The CDR3 bases are TGTGCCAGCAGTTCCCCCCTCGGGGGGACAGTAAGGGATGAGCAGTTCTTC.

The sample holds many counts of this clonotype. The chain carries TRBV7-2 and TRBJ1-2, with 8 nucleotides matching TRBD1. The CDR3 is made up of 15 amino acids. V lost 5 bases and J lost 8; bases outside the gene matches: 13. Germline CDR1 and CDR2: SGHTA and FQGNSA. The CDR3 is CASSINRQGQGGYTF. CDR3 DNA sequence: TGTGCCAGCAGCATCAACCGACAGGGGCAGGGAGGCTACACCTTC.

In its sample, this clonotype was seen a few times. The V and J genes are TRBV6-2 or TRBV6-3 and TRBJ1-3; 7 nucleotides align to TRBD1. The CDR3 covers 15 residues. V gave up 8 bases and J gave up 0 bases; unmatched junction bases: 7. Germline loops: CDR1 MNHEY, CDR2 SVGEGT. In DNA, the CDR3 is TGTGCCAGCGGGGACAGTCAAAACTCTGGAAACACCATATATTTT. Its translation: CASGDSQNSGNTIYF.

Ten or more counts support this clonotype. The chain recombines TRBV29-1 with TRBJ2-7; D remains unclear. Looked up from germline, CDR1 is SQVTM and CDR2 is ANQGSEA. Trimming pared 6 bases from V and 4 bases from J, leaving 16 bases between. CDR3 length equals 13 residues. The CDR3 DNA is TGCAGCGTATCCGGCCGAGGTGTTTACGAGCAGTACTTC. Translation gives CSVSGRGVYEQYF.

By share, this clonotype ranks as medium-sized (0.01 to 0.1%). V and J are TRBV5-5 and TRBJ2-2; D may be TRBD1 (5 bases). CDR1 is SGHKS, CDR2 YYEKEE, per germline (reference sequence). Trimming shortened V by 4 bases and J by 3 bases, and 16 bases separated the two germline ends. The CDR3 has 16 amino acids. The CDR3 loop reads CASSGRGGADTGELFF. For the CDR3, the DNA is TGTGCCAGCAGCGGACGCGGTGGGGCCGACACCGGGGAGCTGTTTTTT.

This clonotype was counted ten times or more. This chain links TRBV7-2 with TRBJ2-2; D ambiguous. The ends were cut back, 3 bases at V and 6 bases at J, with 5 bases in the middle. Germline V lookup: CDR1 SGHTA, CDR2 FQGNSA. CDR3 length: 12 amino acids. CDR3 region: CASSFLAGELFF. The CDR3 coding sequence is TGTGCCAGCAGCTTCTTAGCCGGGGAGCTGTTTTTT.

The chain joins TRBV20-1 to TRBJ2-1, with D maybe TRBD2 (5 bases). The CDR3 sequence is 13 residues long. Germline CDR1 and CDR2: DFQATT and SNEGSKA (reference sequence). CDR3 in amino acids: CSQGLTGYNEQFF. The CDR3 DNA reads TGCAGCCAAGGATTGACGGGGTACAATGAGCAGTTCTTC.

The chain recombines TRBV6-5 with TRBJ1-2, with 7 bases matching TRBD1. V gave up 4 bases and J gave up 6 bases; unmatched junction bases: 17. The CDR3 sequence is 17 residues long. Per germline, CDR1 MNHEY and CDR2 SVGAGI. The CDR3 reads CASSSTGIVFRTHGYTF. For the CDR3, the DNA is TGTGCCAGCAGTTCGACAGGGATTGTTTTCCGTACCCATGGCTACACCTTC.